Listed below are T cell receptor beta chains from one sample, sequenced in a study of human T cells and chemical hapten exposure. TCRdb re-analysed the RACE reads in MiXCR, keeping a single row per CDR3 protein. This table has about 380,000 distinct CDR3 sequences, about 4.8% appearing once. The sample here was whole blood, taken in connection with sensitization to the hapten diphenylcyclopropenone (DPC). Receptors originate from a woman aged 45-59 years with alopecia areata. Some clones in this sample may be carry-over from other donors' samples. Both conserved end residues are part of each CDR3. The D gene is left open where the match is weak. Size is stated for part of the rows, as once, few or many counts, or as a class when the clone is expanded.

v_gene	abundance	d_gene	j_gene	CDR3aa	CDR3nt
TRBV5-4	few	-	TRBJ1-5	CASSLVGLGNQPQHF	TGTGCCAGCAGCTTGGTAGGGTTGGGCAATCAGCCCCAGCATTTT
TRBV20-1	-	-	TRBJ1-1	CSARDLTSDTEAFF	TGCAGTGCTAGAGATTTGACCTCGGACACTGAAGCTTTCTTT
TRBV2	-	TRBD2	TRBJ2-1	CASSEALTSGSRDEQFF	TGTGCCAGCAGTGAAGCTCTGACTAGCGGGAGTAGGGATGAGCAGTTCTTC
TRBV7-6	few	-	TRBJ1-6	CASSPRRSYNSPLHF	TGTGCCAGCAGCCCCAGGCGCTCCTATAATTCACCCCTCCACTTT
TRBV5-1	many	TRBD1	TRBJ2-7	CASSLDRGSSYEQYF	TGCGCCAGCAGCTTAGACAGGGGGAGCTCCTACGAGCAGTACTTC
TRBV6-1	-	-	TRBJ1-6	CASSEAQLSLSPLHF	TGTGCCAGCAGTGAAGCGCAACTTTCACTATCACCCCTCCACTTT
TRBV15	few	-	TRBJ1-3	CATSRGSAGRSGTIYF	TGTGCCACCAGCAGAGGCTCTGCAGGGAGGTCGGGCACCATATATTTT
TRBV9	-	TRBD2	TRBJ2-3	CASKQGASGGADTQYF	TGTGCCAGCAAGCAGGGGGCTAGCGGGGGAGCAGATACGCAGTATTTT
TRBV13	few	-	TRBJ2-7	CASSSPTQGREQYF	TGTGCCAGCAGCTCACCGACACAGGGGAGGGAGCAGTACTTC
TRBV10-3	few	-	TRBJ2-1	CAISESKEYNEQFF	TGTGCCATCAGTGAGTCAAAGGAGTACAATGAGCAGTTCTTC
TRBV27	many	TRBD1	TRBJ2-7	CASRRGQTSYEQYF	TGTGCCAGCAGACGGGGACAGACCTCCTACGAGCAGTACTTC
TRBV14	-	-	TRBJ2-3	CASSQVWGASTDTQYF	TGTGCCAGCAGCCAAGTATGGGGGGCTAGCACAGATACGCAGTATTTT
TRBV29-1	many	-	TRBJ2-1	CSVEDGPTYNEQFF	TGCAGCGTTGAAGATGGGCCCACCTACAATGAGCAGTTCTTC
TRBV12-3/TRBV12-4	many	-	TRBJ2-7	CASSPEGYEQYF	TGTGCCAGCAGCCCTGAGGGGTACGAGCAGTACTTC
TRBV6-5	many	-	TRBJ2-2	CASSWGHPTNTGELFF	TGTGCCAGCAGCTGGGGACACCCCACGAACACCGGGGAGCTGTTTTTT
TRBV5-4	many	-	TRBJ2-7	CASSLEASSYEQYF	TGTGCCAGCAGCTTGGAAGCCAGCTCCTACGAGCAGTACTTC
TRBV9	many	-	TRBJ1-5	CASSVDGAGNQPQHF	TGTGCCAGCAGCGTAGACGGGGCGGGCAATCAGCCCCAGCATTTT
TRBV6-2/TRBV6-3	many	TRBD2	TRBJ2-3	CATLNPASGKDTQYF	TGTGCCACCTTAAATCCGGCTAGCGGGAAAGATACGCAGTATTTT
TRBV4-2	many	-	TRBJ1-2	CASSQDLDSGYGYTF	TGTGCCAGCAGCCAAGATCTGGACAGTGGATATGGCTACACCTTC
TRBV7-9	-	-	TRBJ2-5	CASSSPPVMRELETQYF	TGTGCCAGCAGCTCACCGCCCGTGATGAGGGAACTCGAGACCCAGTACTTC
TRBV7-9	-	-	TRBJ2-7	CASSIGGTATYEQYF	TGTGCCAGCAGCATTGGGGGGACCGCTACCTACGAGCAGTACTTC
TRBV12-3/TRBV12-4	few	-	TRBJ1-2	CASSPFENYGYTF	TGTGCCAGCAGTCCTTTCGAGAACTATGGCTACACCTTC
TRBV5-6	-	-	TRBJ1-1	CASSLGSALQAFF	TGTGCCAGCAGCTTAGGCTCCGCACTCCAAGCTTTCTTT
TRBV18	many	TRBD1	TRBJ1-1	CASSPPGQGAVAFF	TGTGCCAGCTCACCACCGGGACAGGGGGCCGTAGCTTTCTTT
TRBV9	few	TRBD1	TRBJ2-6	CASSVVPGGFTGANVLTF	TGTGCCAGCAGCGTAGTGCCAGGGGGCTTCACCGGGGCCAACGTCCTGACTTTC
TRBV29-1	many	-	TRBJ2-3	CSVEDWGDTQYF	TGCAGCGTTGAAGATTGGGGAGATACGCAGTATTTT
TRBV9	few	-	TRBJ2-1	CASSLSPNEQFF	TGTGCCAGCAGCCTCAGTCCCAATGAGCAGTTCTTC
TRBV20-1	many	TRBD2	TRBJ2-2	CSARSGRVPGELFF	TGCAGTGCTAGGAGCGGGAGGGTTCCCGGGGAGCTGTTTTTT
TRBV20-1	few	-	TRBJ2-7	CSARDLSGSSYEQYF	TGCAGTGCTAGAGATCTATCAGGCAGCTCCTACGAGCAGTACTTC
TRBV23-1	-	TRBD1	TRBJ1-5	CASSQSSTGGNQPQHF	TGCGCCAGCAGTCAATCTTCGACAGGGGGGAATCAGCCCCAGCATTTT
TRBV7-9	-	-	TRBJ2-4	CASSLFAGVAKNIQYF	TGTGCCAGCAGCTTATTCGCAGGGGTAGCCAAAAACATTCAGTACTTC
TRBV20-1	-	-	TRBJ2-2	CSARVGPGELFF	TGCAGTGCTAGAGTGGGACCCGGGGAGCTGTTTTTT
TRBV6-2/TRBV6-3	many	TRBD1	TRBJ2-1	CASSPGQGDYNEQFF	TGTGCCAGCAGTCCAGGACAGGGGGACTACAATGAGCAGTTCTTC
TRBV11-2	few	TRBD2	TRBJ2-1	CASSHSGDEQFF	TGTGCCAGCAGCCATAGCGGGGATGAGCAGTTCTTC
TRBV6-1	-	TRBD2	TRBJ2-1	CAHDGTSEIYNEQFF	TGTGCCCACGACGGGACTAGCGAGATCTACAATGAGCAGTTCTTC
TRBV15	few	-	TRBJ2-7	CATSRDREHEQYF	TGTGCCACCAGCAGAGATCGGGAACACGAGCAGTACTTC
TRBV5-4	-	TRBD1	TRBJ2-3	CASSLARGSADTQYF	TGTGCCAGCAGCTTGGCCAGGGGGAGCGCAGATACGCAGTATTTT
TRBV6-6	many	-	TRBJ1-1	CASSFAQDSEAFF	TGTGCCAGCAGTTTCGCTCAGGACTCTGAAGCTTTCTTT
TRBV12-3/TRBV12-4	few	-	TRBJ1-1	CATLEGIEAFF	TGTGCCACCCTGGAAGGGATTGAAGCTTTCTTT
TRBV20-1	-	TRBD2	TRBJ2-3	CSAPAGLAGGGDLGDTQYF	TGCAGTGCCCCAGCGGGACTAGCGGGGGGCGGAGACTTAGGAGATACGCAGTATTTT
TRBV7-6	-	TRBD2	TRBJ2-5	CASSLFREDQETQYF	TGTGCCAGCAGCTTATTCCGGGAGGATCAAGAGACCCAGTACTTC
TRBV7-6	many	TRBD1	TRBJ2-2	CASSLYRDRGHGELFF	TGTGCCAGCAGCTTATACCGGGACAGGGGCCACGGGGAGCTGTTTTTT
TRBV7-2	few	TRBD2	TRBJ2-5	CASSLARGASGGTLQETQYF	TGTGCCAGCAGCTTAGCGCGAGGAGCTAGCGGGGGAACTTTGCAAGAGACCCAGTACTTC
TRBV4-3	few	-	TRBJ1-6	CASSQTGSSYNSPLHF	TGCGCCAGCAGCCAAACAGGGAGCTCCTATAATTCACCCCTCCACTTT
TRBV29-1	many	-	TRBJ2-7	CSVGGGGGLSYEQYF	TGCAGCGTTGGGGGCGGAGGGGGCTTGTCCTACGAGCAGTACTTC
TRBV14	few	-	TRBJ2-3	CASSQGVNTLMSTDTQYF	TGTGCCAGCAGCCAAGGGGTCAACACCCTTATGAGCACAGATACGCAGTATTTT
TRBV2	many	TRBD1	TRBJ2-5	CASSVQGAPQETQYF	TGTGCCAGCAGTGTACAGGGGGCGCCCCAAGAGACCCAGTACTTC
TRBV5-4	many	-	TRBJ2-3	CASSGWAGTDTQYF	TGTGCCAGCAGCGGGTGGGCGGGCACAGATACGCAGTATTTT
TRBV6-1	-	-	TRBJ1-5	CASSARDSNQPQHF	TGTGCCAGCAGTGCCAGGGACAGCAATCAGCCCCAGCATTTT